Below, 12 T cell receptor beta chains from the same sample are listed, as sequenced in a study of early T cells in non-severe SARS-CoV-2 infection. TCRdb re-called the 5' RACE reads through MiXCR, storing one row per CDR3 protein. The sample holds around 77,000 distinct CDR3 sequences, approximately 15% seen once. Material: whole blood, obtained at baseline. The receptors here all came from an adult who was a healthcare worker with PCR-confirmed SARS-CoV-2 infection or an uninfected control (not recorded which).

This chain connects TRBV14 to TRBJ1-1; 11 nucleotides align to TRBD1. The CDR3 runs 17 residues. Germline V gives CDR1 SGHDN, CDR2 FVKESK. V lost 4 bases to trimming and J lost 6 bases; unmatched junction nucleotides: 13. Here the CDR3 reads CASSRDDRRTGGPEAFF. CDR3 nucleotides: TGTGCCAGCAGCCGTGACGACCGGAGGACAGGGGGCCCTGAAGCTTTCTTT.

The chain uses TRBV27 and TRBJ2-3; 7 nucleotides match TRBD2. V was pared by 7 bases and J by 4 bases, with 14 bases of the junction left unmatched. The CDR3 loop spans 16 amino acids. Looked up from germline, CDR1 is MNHEY and CDR2 is SMNVEV (reference sequence). DNA for the CDR3: TGTGCCAGCACTGGGGGGGGACTGGGAGACGCAGATACGCAGTATTTT. Residues: CASTGGGLGDADTQYF.

The rearrangement links TRBV6-6 to TRBJ2-7, with D maybe TRBD2 (5 bases). The germline V gene encodes CDR1 MNHNY and CDR2 SVGAGI (reference sequence). Deletions cut 5 bases from V and 2 bases from J, with 13 bases between. The length of the CDR3 is 14 residues. The CDR3 DNA is TGTGCCAGCAGTCCGCTCGGGATAGCCTACGAGCAGTACTTC. Translating gives CASSPLGIAYEQYF.

This chain links TRBV28 with TRBJ1-5; possible D gene TRBD1, 5 bases. The V and J ends lost 4 bases and 1 base respectively, with 5 bases between them. CDR3 length: 13 residues. Germline V gives CDR1 MDHEN, CDR2 SYDVKM. CDR3 in amino acids: CASSWDSNQPQHF. The DNA for the CDR3 is TGTGCCAGCAGTTGGGACAGCAATCAGCCCCAGCATTTT.

This clonotype was detected ten times or more. The V call is TRBV6-7, the J call TRBJ1-5, with TRBD1 matching over 8 bases. TRBV6-7 is labeled an ORF, and its function is uncertain. The length of the CDR3 is 14 residues. J was trimmed by 9 bases and V by 6 bases; bases with no gene match: 10. CDR3 amino acids: CASRRTGPPRPQHF. In nucleotides, the CDR3 is TGTGCCAGCAGACGGACAGGGCCCCCACGGCCCCAGCATTTT.

This chain connects TRBV13 to TRBJ1-1, with no clear D. Germline V gene sequence: CDR1 PRHDT, CDR2 FYEKMQ (reference sequence). V lost 2 bases, J lost 1 base, and 5 bases lay in between. The CDR3 is made up of 13 amino acids. The CDR3 protein is CASSLPGNTEAFF. CDR3 nucleotide sequence: TGTGCCAGCAGCTTACCCGGGAACACTGAAGCTTTCTTT.

The V and J genes are TRBV28 and TRBJ2-5; 8 bases are a match to TRBD2. Germline assignment: CDR1 MDHEN and CDR2 SYDVKM. This CDR3 has 14 amino acids. Losses at the gene ends were 5 bases for V and 4 bases for J; bases not matched to a gene: 6. The CDR3 DNA reads TGTGCCAGCAGTCCTGGGACTAGACGAGAGACCCAGTACTTC. This encodes CASSPGTRRETQYF.

The rearrangement links TRBV6-5 to TRBJ2-6; D is perhaps TRBD2 (6 bases). This CDR3 contains 17 residues. V was pared by 2 bases and J by 0 bases, with 11 bases between. CDR1 is MNHEY, CDR2 SVGAGI, per germline. The DNA of the CDR3 is TGTGCCAGCAGTTACAATGCGGGAAGCTCTGGGGCCAACGTCCTGACTTTC. Translating it yields CASSYNAGSSGANVLTF.

This clonotype was counted at least ten times. This chain links TRBV20-1 with TRBJ2-7, with TRBD2 identical over 11 bases. V shed 6 bases, J shed 1 base, and the junction held 8 bases outside the gene matches. The germline V gene has CDR1 DFQATT and CDR2 SNEGSKA (reference sequence). The length of the CDR3 is 15 residues. The CDR3 sequence is CSATSASGGSYEQYF. Written as DNA, the CDR3 is TGCAGTGCCACCTCGGCTAGCGGGGGGTCCTACGAGCAGTACTTC.

This clonotype came up many times. The chain employs TRBV6-2 or TRBV6-3 and TRBJ1-1; D remains ambiguous. The ends were cut back, 7 bases at V and 4 bases at J, with 16 bases in the middle. The CDR3 extends over 14 amino acids. In germline, CDR1 is MNHEY, CDR2 SVGEGT. The CDR3: CASTLWGVSTEAFF. The CDR3 nucleotides are TGTGCCAGCACCCTCTGGGGAGTAAGCACTGAAGCTTTCTTT.

The V and J genes are TRBV20-1 and TRBJ1-5, with D possibly matching TRBD1 (5 bases). CDR1 is DFQATT, CDR2 SNEGSKA, per germline (reference sequence). Trimming cost V 3 bases and J 7 bases, with 13 bases left between them. The CDR3 has 13 residues. CDR3 sequence: CSASLVGPQPQHF. The CDR3 nucleotides are TGCAGTGCTAGCCTTGTGGGGCCACAGCCCCAGCATTTT.

This clonotype showed up many times. This rearrangement joins TRBV2 to TRBJ1-1, with a possible D match to TRBD1 (5 bases). The CDR3 is made up of 15 amino acids. Germline V gene sequence: CDR1 SNHLY, CDR2 FYNNEI. V lost 7 bases, J lost 3 bases, and 18 bases lay in between. This chain's CDR3 is CASNGRRGGHTEAFF. The CDR3 nucleotides read TGTGCCAGCAACGGACGGAGGGGAGGGCACACTGAAGCTTTCTTT.